The rows below give T cell receptor beta chains drawn from one sample of a study of blood T cell repertoires in COVID-19. Using immunoSEQ multiplex PCR, the repertoire was profiled, and TCRdb retains in-frame clones only, with some absent. Of 110,000 or so clones listed, approximately 84% were seen once; the top ten hold around 3.3%. The specimen sequenced was peripheral blood. The source of these receptors is a man aged 35-49 years with acute or convalescent COVID-19. The CDR3 runs from the conserved cysteine through the conserved F or W.

>TRBJ2-6|TRBV6-1
CASSAQTRSSGANVLTF
>TRBJ1-5|TRBV9
CASSLQGADQPQHF
>TRBJ1-1|TRBV5-1
CASSFLSGVDTEAFF
>TRBJ2-1|TRBV19
CASSRLDMDNEQFF
>TRBJ1-6|TRBV27
CASSLLGGESPLHF
>TRBJ1-2|TRBV2
CASPSGSTNYGYTF
>TRBJ1-2|TRBV12-2
CASRHSPGRGGYGYTF
>TRBJ2-3|TRBV5-4
CASSPSGDTDTQYF
>TRBJ2-7|TRBV7-2
CASSLVATGGPGEQYF
>TRBJ1-2|TRBV5-4
CASSLVQGNDGYTF
>TRBJ2-3|TRBV5-4
CASSLALAGPSRDTQYF
>TRBJ2-5|TRBV29-1
CSVYGLVMDQYF
>TRBJ1-1|TRBV5-5
CASSLVLRSEAFF
>TRBJ2-5|TRBV7-9
CASSPSGAETQYF
>TRBJ2-7|TRBV27
CASSLADRGSYEQYF
>TRBJ1-5|TRBV7-9
CASSPTGENQPQHF
>TRBJ1-5|TRBV19
CASSISAQYSNQPQHF
>TRBJ1-1|TRBV30
CAWSVYRGASEAFF
>TRBJ1-2|TRBV19
CASSILTANYGYTF
>TRBJ2-7|TRBV12-5
CASGEGQPYEQYF
>TRBJ1-1|TRBV6-2/TRBV6-3
CASSYPQGTEAFF
>TRBJ2-7|TRBV4-3
CASSQFGPAANAYEQYF
>TRBJ2-7|TRBV5-1
CASSLLGVYDEQYF
>TRBJ2-3|TRBV20-1
CSAILTDTQYF
>TRBJ2-1|TRBV5-1
CASRPGQNNEQFF
>TRBJ1-5|TRBV6-5
CASTSGVVSNQPQHF
>TRBJ2-7|TRBV5-6
CASSYRDTSYEQYF
>TRBJ2-7|TRBV12-3/TRBV12-4
CASSFTGTEQYF
>TRBJ2-1|TRBV7-9
CASSPRTSGGLNNEQFF
>TRBJ2-1|TRBV7-3
CASSVGTSGGNEQFF
>TRBJ2-2|TRBV6-2/TRBV6-3
CASSYPGQYTGELFF
>TRBJ2-3|TRBV30
CAWTLSGGGTDTQYF
>TRBJ2-1|TRBV7-2
CASSLVPGGLNEQFF
>TRBJ1-5|TRBV19
CASGDLGLNQPQHF
>TRBJ2-5|TRBV14
CASSQAWPETQYF
>TRBJ1-1|TRBV3-1/TRBV3-2
CASSRTGGTEAFF
>TRBJ1-1|TRBV12-5
CASTEVNTEAFF
>TRBJ2-2|TRBV24-1
CATSALLGTGELFF
>TRBJ2-6|TRBV27
CATTGRVRSSGANVLTF